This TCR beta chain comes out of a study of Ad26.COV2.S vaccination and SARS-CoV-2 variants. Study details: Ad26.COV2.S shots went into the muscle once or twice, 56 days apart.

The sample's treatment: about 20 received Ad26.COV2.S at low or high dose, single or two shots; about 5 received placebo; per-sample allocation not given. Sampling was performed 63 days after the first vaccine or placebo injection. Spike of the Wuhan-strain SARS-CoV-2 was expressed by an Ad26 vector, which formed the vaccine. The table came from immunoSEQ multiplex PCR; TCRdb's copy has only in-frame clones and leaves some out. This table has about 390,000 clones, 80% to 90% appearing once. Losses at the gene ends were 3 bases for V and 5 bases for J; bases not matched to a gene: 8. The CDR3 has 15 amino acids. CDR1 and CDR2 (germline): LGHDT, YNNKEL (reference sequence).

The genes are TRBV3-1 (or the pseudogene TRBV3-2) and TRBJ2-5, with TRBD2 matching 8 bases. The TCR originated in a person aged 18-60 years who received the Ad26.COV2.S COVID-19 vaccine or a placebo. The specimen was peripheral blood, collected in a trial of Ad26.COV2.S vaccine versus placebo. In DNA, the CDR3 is TGTGCCAGCAGCCATTTAGCGGGGAATCGGGAGACCCAGTACTTC. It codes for CASSHLAGNRETQYF.